These 19 T cell receptor beta chains originate from one sample sequenced in a study of shared clonotypes between healthy human individuals. TCRdb keeps only in-frame clones here, not all; method: immunoSEQ multiplex PCR. The table records fewer than 850,000 clones, roughly 96% of them present only once. CD8 cells classed as naive were CD45RO-negative and positively selected for CCR7, excluding terminally differentiated effector memory CD45RA+ cells. The sequencing sample was made of naive CD8+ T cells sorted from blood. Every receptor here comes from a man aged 25 to 45 in good health.

The chain uses TRBV19 and TRBJ1-1; D might be TRBD1 (6 bases). Germline CDR1 reads LNHDA; CDR2 reads SQIVND (reference sequence). This CDR3 contains 14 residues. The V gene lost 2 bases and the J gene lost 0 bases, with 7 bases spanning the gap. The CDR3 loop reads CASSIQGMNTEAFF. CDR3 in DNA: TGTGCCAGTAGTATACAGGGGATGAACACTGAAGCTTTCTTT.

The genes are TRBV5-6 and TRBJ2-2, with D uncertain. V was shortened by 0 bases and J by 1 base, with 10 bases between the two germline ends. The CDR3 sequence is 16 residues long. The germline V gene has CDR1 SGHDT and CDR2 YYEEEE. The CDR3 region has the DNA TGTGCCAGCAGCTTGGGAGTGGCCGAGAACACCGGGGAGCTGTTTTTT. This codes for CASSLGVAENTGELFF.

The chain carries TRBV10-2 and TRBJ2-7; the D gene is possibly TRBD2 (5 bases). The CDR3 extends over 16 amino acids. Germline V lookup: CDR1 WSHSY, CDR2 SAAADI. The ends were cut back, 0 bases at V and 2 bases at J, with 14 bases in the middle. CDR3 loop: CASSESLLAETYEQYF. CDR3 in DNA: TGCGCCAGCAGTGAGTCCTTGCTAGCCGAGACCTACGAGCAGTACTTC.

This chain links TRBV11-2 with TRBJ2-7; 11 bases match TRBD2. The CDR3 contains 16 residues. Per the germline V gene, CDR1 is SGHAT and CDR2 is FQNNGV. Trimming cost V 9 bases and J 2 bases; bases outside gene matches: 12. The CDR3 sequence: CASGGRSGRATYEQYF. The CDR3 DNA sequence: TGTGCCAGTGGAGGCCGTAGCGGGAGGGCCACCTACGAGCAGTACTTC. Combining the CDR3 with reference TRBV11-2 and TRBJ2-7 gives the whole variable domain EAGVAQSPRYKIIEKRQSVAFWCNPISGHATLYWYQQILGQGPKLLIQFQNNGVVDDSQLPKDRFSAERLKGVDSTLKIQPAKLEDSAVYLCASGGRSGRATYEQYFGPGTRLTVT.

CDR3 in DNA: TGTGCCAGCAGACTCACTACAGGGGGGAATCAGCCCCAGCATTTT. The encoded protein is CASRLTTGGNQPQHF. The V gene is TRBV27, the J gene TRBJ1-5, with TRBD1 matching over 8 bases. V lost 6 bases to trimming and J lost 4 bases; unmatched junction nucleotides: 8. The CDR3 extends over 15 amino acids. CDR1 is MNHEY and CDR2 is SMNVEV in the germline V gene (reference sequence).

This chain uses TRBV27 with TRBJ2-7, with 7 bases lining up with TRBD1. Germline V gene sequence: CDR1 MNHEY, CDR2 SMNVEV (reference sequence). J lost 4 bases, V lost 3 bases, and 12 bases had no gene match. The CDR3 extends over 16 amino acids. The CDR3, as DNA: TGTGCCAGCAGTTTCCGGAGAGGTGGGACAGAATACGAGCAGTACTTC. This encodes CASSFRRGGTEYEQYF.

The chain joins TRBV29-1 to TRBJ1-2; D possibly corresponds to TRBD1 (6 bases). The V gene lost 5 bases and the J gene lost 8 bases, with 18 bases spanning the gap. The CDR3 runs 13 residues. The germline CDR1 and CDR2 sequences are SQVTM and ANQGSEA. The CDR3: CSVSRGPGTGYTF. The CDR3 region has the DNA TGCAGCGTTAGCAGGGGACCCGGCACGGGCTACACCTTC.

The rearrangement uses TRBV7-9 and TRBJ2-2; the D gene is possibly TRBD1 (5 bases). The CDR3 covers 14 residues. The V end was cut by 5 bases, the J end by 4 bases, with 11 bases between. The germline V gene encodes CDR1 SEHNR and CDR2 FQNEAQ (reference sequence). The CDR3 DNA sequence: TGTGCCAGCAGCCCCCTGACAGTCACCGGGGAGCTGTTTTTT. Amino acid sequence: CASSPLTVTGELFF. Drawing the rest from reference TRBV7-9 and TRBJ2-2, the complete variable domain is DTGVSQNPRHKITKRGQNVTFRCDPISEHNRLYWYRQTLGQGPEFLTYFQNEAQLEKSRLLSDRFSAERPKGSFSTLEIQRTEQGDSAMYLCASSPLTVTGELFFGEGSRLTVL.

The chain links TRBV9 to TRBJ2-7, with 7 bases matching TRBD2. This CDR3 has 15 residues. The germline CDR1 and CDR2 sequences are SGDLS and YYNGEE. V was clipped by 5 bases and J by 1 base; unmatched bases: 9. The CDR3 is CASSSFSGWSYEQYF. The CDR3 coding sequence is TGTGCCAGCAGTAGCTTTAGCGGGTGGTCCTACGAGCAGTACTTC.

The rearrangement uses TRBV27 and TRBJ2-7; D is unresolved. Germline lookup yields CDR1 MNHEY and CDR2 SMNVEV (reference sequence). The CDR3 sequence is 13 residues long. Trimming took off 3 bases at V and 6 bases at J, with 12 bases between the two ends. CDR3 region: CASSFGSVGEQYF. DNA for the CDR3: TGTGCCAGCAGTTTTGGCAGCGTCGGCGAGCAGTACTTC.

CDR3 in DNA: TGTGCCAGCAGCCCGATGGAGACAGCTTTCTTT. The encoded protein is CASSPMETAFF. This rearrangement joins TRBV9 to TRBJ1-1; no definite D call. V gave up 4 bases and J gave up 10 bases, with 11 bases separating them. Germline values: CDR1 SGDLS, CDR2 YYNGEE. The CDR3 loop spans 11 amino acids.

J is TRBJ2-1 and V is TRBV7-9, with D possibly called TRBD1 or TRBD2 (7 bases each). The CDR3 consists of 19 residues. Trimming shortened V by 5 bases and J by 3 bases, and 26 bases separated the two germline ends. Germline CDR1 SEHNR, CDR2 FQNEAQ (reference sequence). The CDR3 spells CASSLDRPSKRELYNEQFF. As DNA, the CDR3 is TGTGCCAGCAGCCTGGACAGGCCAAGCAAGCGGGAACTCTACAATGAGCAGTTCTTC.

This sequence joins TRBV11-3 and TRBJ2-3; 11 bases are a match to TRBD2. The CDR3 sequence is 16 residues long. The V segment lost 3 bases and the J segment 0 bases; nucleotides outside the gene matches: 2. Germline V gene lookup returns CDR1 SGHNT and CDR2 YENEEA. DNA of the CDR3: TGTGCCAGCAGCTTCGGGACTAGCGGTAGCACAGATACGCAGTATTTT. Its protein is CASSFGTSGSTDTQYF.

The V and J genes are TRBV14 and TRBJ1-2, with D unresolved. Germline V lookup: CDR1 SGHDN, CDR2 FVKESK. The CDR3 contains 17 residues. Trimming left V 4 bases short and J 2 bases short, with 20 bases between. The CDR3 spells CASSRLALSKENYGYTF. The DNA of the CDR3 is TGTGCCAGCAGCCGCCTGGCACTCTCCAAAGAAAACTATGGCTACACCTTC.

J is TRBJ2-1 and V is TRBV6-6; D unresolved. From germline, CDR1 is MNHNY and CDR2 SVGAGI (reference sequence). This CDR3 comprises 12 residues. V lost 4 bases to trimming and J lost 8 bases, with 9 bases between them. CDR3 sequence: CASSSALHEQFF. The CDR3 nucleotides read TGTGCCAGCAGTTCGGCCCTCCATGAGCAGTTCTTC.

V usage is TRBV7-6 and J usage is TRBJ2-7; TRBD1 is a possible D gene (6 bases). V lost 4 bases, J lost 3 bases, and 10 bases lay in between. The germline CDR1 and CDR2 sequences are SGHVS and FNYEAQ. This CDR3 comprises 13 residues. As DNA, the CDR3 is TGTGCCAGCAGCTCGGACAGAAGCTACGAGCAGTACTTC. Translated, it gives CASSSDRSYEQYF.

The chain has TRBV7-8 and TRBJ2-7, with 9 positions matching TRBD2. The CDR3 extends over 15 amino acids. Germline V lookup: CDR1 SGHVS, CDR2 FQNEAQ. After removal of 1 base from V and 4 bases from J, the junction contained 5 bases not matched to a gene. Here the CDR3 reads CASSLGVAGVYEQYF. DNA for the CDR3: TGTGCCAGCAGCTTAGGGGTAGCGGGAGTATACGAGCAGTACTTC.

Only one count was recorded for this clone. The gene calls are TRBV27 and TRBJ2-1; maybe TRBD2 (5 bases). The V gene's germline CDR1 is MNHEY and CDR2 SMNVEV (reference sequence). V was shortened by 8 bases and J by 4 bases, with 18 bases between the two germline ends. The CDR3 extends over 15 amino acids. The CDR3 is CASRTGLAEYNEQFF. CDR3 coding DNA: TGTGCCAGCCGGACTGGGCTAGCAGAGTACAATGAGCAGTTCTTC.

With regard to this clone: Different DNA sequences within this sample yield the same CDR3. The chain joins TRBV27 to TRBJ2-1, with D perhaps matching TRBD2 (6 bases). Germline V gene lookup returns CDR1 MNHEY and CDR2 SMNVEV (reference sequence). The CDR3 has 17 amino acids. V gave up 0 bases and J gave up 0 bases, with 12 bases separating them. The CDR3 protein is CASSLSASESSYNEQFF. Here the CDR3 DNA reads TGTGCCAGCAGTTTATCGGCTAGCGAGAGCTCCTACAATGAGCAGTTCTTC.